This T cell receptor (beta chain) was profiled in a study of T cell responses to AZD1222 COVID-19 vaccine (dated by TCRdb to the early 2020s). The study in broad terms: A total of around 240 trial participants underwent TCR sequencing, of whom some 210 received two doses of AZD1222 and about 26 received two doses of the MenACWY control vaccine. Trial participants were enrolled into age subgroups of 18-55, 56-69 and 70-plus years, which contained about 150, 27 and 61 TCR-sequenced participants, respectively.

Sample time point, as interpreted from the label and publication: about 28 days (+/-7) after the second vaccine dose. AZD1222 recipients with second doses at about 4 weeks or about 12 weeks were pooled, because spike-specific TCR depth and breadth did not differ between schedules. Samples from vaccinated people were obtained from the UK trials COV001 and COV002, which included a single-blind randomized controlled phase 2/3 trial of AZD1222 (ChAdOx1 nCoV-19) in healthy adults. For TCRbeta chain sequencing, PBMC samples from trial participants were taken at day 0 and at day 28 after the second dose. The CDR3 regions of human TCRbeta chains were analyzed by immunosequencing. In the original analysis: Repertoire TCRs were checked for matches against a reference library of SARS-CoV-2-specific TCRs that had been generated using the MIRA antigen-specificity platform. Breadth was defined as the fraction of unique TCRs that were SARS-CoV-2-associated, and depth was defined as the fraction of total T cells that were SARS-CoV-2-associated. Each spike-specific TCR was assigned to its reactive spike region and to a CD4 or CD8 class using the MIRA data. Log10-transformed breadth and depth values were compared by one-way ANOVA with Sidak's multiple comparisons tests. The immuneACCESS repertoire file appears here via TCRdb, limited to in-frame rearrangements. These files lack a portion of the clones; in checked studies, under half of the deficit traces to unresolved V genes, and the cause of the others is not known. The DNA gave D and trimming, while V, J and clone size come from that table. The sample table contains some 110,000 clones; only one count was recorded for roughly 84% of them. The biggest ten clones account for 17% of the sample.

On the study overall, not on this receptor specifically: Conclusions about previously exposed vaccinees were limited because only six AZD1222 recipients were SARS-CoV-2 seropositive at baseline. Because no day 14 peak-response samples were available, repertoires were characterized only after the peak T cell response. Reportedly, almost half of the unique spike-specific TCRs recognized epitopes lying outside the regions that are mutated in the B.1.351 and B.1.1.7 variants. The 56-69-year group was small, and its depth increase did not reach significance, likely because of low power. The vaccine-associated CD4 TCRs covered the entire spike protein, and the dominant responses fell in regions 160-218 and 743-854. After two AZD1222 doses, both the breadth and the depth of spike-specific TCRs were significantly higher than at day 0 and than in MenACWY recipients. Most participants were white British and females outnumbered males, and the authors suggested that clonal diversity may have been underestimated.

The CDR3 starts with the cysteine, ends with the phenylalanine, and has 15 residues. Just the 45-base CDR3 DNA is kept, in frame starting at base 1. CDR1 and CDR2, per the germline V gene (reference sequence), are LNHDA and SQIVND. Cut back by 5 bases and 2 bases, the V and J ends lie 16 bases apart. This clone came up once. The antigen it binds to is not known. Nothing much larger sits one base from this clone, and base qualities are not available. This TCR came from an adult who received the AZD1222 COVID-19 vaccine. The sample in question was peripheral blood, obtained 28 days after the second AZD1222 dose. The V and J genes are TRBV19 and TRBJ2-7; a tentative D match to TRBD2 spans 6 bases. This receptor has the CDR3 CASSAGAGSPYEQYF. The sequenced DNA: TGTGCCAGTAGTGCTGGGGCCGGGAGCCCCTACGAGCAGTACTTC.